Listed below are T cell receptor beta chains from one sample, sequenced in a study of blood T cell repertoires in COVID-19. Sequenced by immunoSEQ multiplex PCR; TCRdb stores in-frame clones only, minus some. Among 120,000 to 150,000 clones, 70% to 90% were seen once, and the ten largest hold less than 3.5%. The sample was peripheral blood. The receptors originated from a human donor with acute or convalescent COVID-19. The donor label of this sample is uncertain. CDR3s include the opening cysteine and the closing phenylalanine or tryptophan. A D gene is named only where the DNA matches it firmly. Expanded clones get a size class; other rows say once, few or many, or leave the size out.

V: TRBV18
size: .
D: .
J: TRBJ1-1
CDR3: CASSPWMEWQNTEAFF
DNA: TGTGCCAGCTCACCATGGATGGAGTGGCAGAACACTGAAGCTTTCTTT

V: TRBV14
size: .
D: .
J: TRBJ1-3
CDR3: CASSRQASSGNTIYF
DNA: TGTGCCAGCAGCCGACAGGCCAGCTCTGGAAACACCATATATTTT

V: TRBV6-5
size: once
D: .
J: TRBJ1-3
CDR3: CASSYSGKAGNTIYF
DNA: TGTGCCAGCAGTTATTCAGGGAAGGCTGGAAACACCATATATTTT

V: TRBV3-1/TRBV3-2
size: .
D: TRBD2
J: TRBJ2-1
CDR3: CASSHHLAGNDEQFF
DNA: TGTGCCAGCAGCCATCACCTAGCGGGAAACGATGAGCAGTTCTTC

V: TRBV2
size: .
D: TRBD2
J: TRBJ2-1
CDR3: CASSRWTSGAGNEQFF
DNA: TGTGCCAGCAGTCGATGGACTAGCGGAGCTGGGAATGAGCAGTTCTTC

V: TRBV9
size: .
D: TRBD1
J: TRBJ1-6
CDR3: CASSGHLGQNNSPLHF
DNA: TGTGCCAGCAGCGGGCACCTGGGACAGAATAATTCACCCCTCCACTTT

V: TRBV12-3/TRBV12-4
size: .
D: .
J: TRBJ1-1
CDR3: CASSLAGGAFF
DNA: TGTGCCAGCAGTTTGGCGGGGGGAGCTTTCTTT

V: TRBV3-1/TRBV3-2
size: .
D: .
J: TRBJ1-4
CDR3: CASSQDLANEKLFF
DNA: TGTGCCAGCAGCCAAGACCTAGCTAATGAAAAACTGTTTTTT

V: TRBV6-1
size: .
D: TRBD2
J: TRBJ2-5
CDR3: CASSVTSGVNLETQYF
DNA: TGTGCCAGCAGTGTGACTAGCGGGGTAAATTTAGAGACCCAGTACTTC

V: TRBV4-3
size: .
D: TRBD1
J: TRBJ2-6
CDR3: CASSQTTGLTPGANVLTF
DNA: TGCGCCAGCAGCCAAACGACAGGGTTGACTCCTGGGGCCAACGTCCTGACTTTC

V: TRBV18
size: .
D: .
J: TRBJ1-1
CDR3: CASSPTANTEAFF
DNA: TGTGCCAGCTCCCCGACAGCGAACACTGAAGCTTTCTTT

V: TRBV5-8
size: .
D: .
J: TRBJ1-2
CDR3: CASSLTGRDGYTF
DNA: TGTGCCAGCAGCTTGACAGGGAGAGACGGCTACACCTTC

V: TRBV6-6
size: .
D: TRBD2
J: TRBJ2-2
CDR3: CASSLLAGGNTGELFF
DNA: TGTGCCAGCAGTCTACTAGCGGGGGGGAACACCGGGGAGCTGTTTTTT

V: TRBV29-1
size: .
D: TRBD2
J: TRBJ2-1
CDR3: CSVDTSDNSYNEQFF
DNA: TGCAGCGTTGATACTAGCGACAATTCCTACAATGAGCAGTTCTTC

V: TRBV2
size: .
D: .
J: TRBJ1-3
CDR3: CASSTLGGGLSSGNTIYF
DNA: TGTGCCAGCAGTACCCTAGGGGGGGGACTCAGCTCTGGAAACACCATATATTTT

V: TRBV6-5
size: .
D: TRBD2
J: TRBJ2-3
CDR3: CASGPGAGVTDTQYF
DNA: TGTGCCAGCGGCCCTGGGGCGGGAGTGACAGATACGCAGTATTTT